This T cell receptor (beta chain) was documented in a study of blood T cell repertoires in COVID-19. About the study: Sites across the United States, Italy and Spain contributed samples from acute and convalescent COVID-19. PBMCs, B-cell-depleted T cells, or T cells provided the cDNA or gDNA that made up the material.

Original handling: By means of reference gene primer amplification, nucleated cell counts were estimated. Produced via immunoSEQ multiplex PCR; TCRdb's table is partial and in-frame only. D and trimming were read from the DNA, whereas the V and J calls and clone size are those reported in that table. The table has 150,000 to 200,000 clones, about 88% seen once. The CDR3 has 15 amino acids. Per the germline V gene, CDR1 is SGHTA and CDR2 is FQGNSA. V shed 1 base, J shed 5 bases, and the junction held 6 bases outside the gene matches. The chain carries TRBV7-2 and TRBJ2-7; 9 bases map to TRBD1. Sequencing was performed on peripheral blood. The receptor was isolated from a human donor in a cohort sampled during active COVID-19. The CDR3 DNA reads TGTGCCAGCAGCTTAGTCACAGGGGGCCTGAACGAGCAGTACTTC. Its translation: CASSLVTGGLNEQYF.